Listed below are T cell receptor beta chains from one sample, sequenced in a study of human T cells and chemical hapten exposure. TCRdb called the RACE reads again in MiXCR, with one record for every CDR3 protein. This sample yields 190,000 or so distinct CDR3 sequences, of which under 25% are seen a single time; 2% to 2.5% belongs to the top ten. The input for sequencing was whole blood, taken in connection with sensitization to the hapten diphenylcyclopropenone (DPC). The receptors were sampled from a woman between 40 and 55 years old with alopecia areata. Some clones in this sample may be carry-over from other donors' samples. CDR3s include the opening cysteine and the closing phenylalanine or tryptophan. D genes are given only for firm matches. For some rows the clone size is stated as once, few or many, or as a class when expanded; others skip it.

NA | NA | TRBJ1-2 | TRBV28 | 12 | CASRTDSYGYTF | TGTGCCAGCCGGACAGATTCCTATGGCTACACCTTC
NA | TRBD1 | TRBJ2-7 | TRBV28 | 14 | CASSQGQVGNEQYF | TGTGCCAGCAGCCAGGGACAGGTGGGAAACGAGCAGTACTTC
few | TRBD2 | TRBJ2-1 | TRBV20-1 | 15 | CSARDLAGGPNEQFF | TGCAGTGCTAGAGATTTAGCGGGAGGGCCCAATGAGCAGTTCTTC
NA | TRBD1 | TRBJ1-1 | TRBV5-1 | 14 | CASSVGQLNTEAFF | TGCGCCAGCAGCGTGGGACAGTTGAACACTGAAGCTTTCTTT
few | NA | TRBJ1-5 | TRBV10-3 | 14 | CAISDNGQNQPQHF | TGTGCCATCAGTGACAACGGACAGAATCAGCCCCAGCATTTT
few | NA | TRBJ1-3 | TRBV7-3 | 15 | CASSLTGGLGNTIYF | TGTGCCAGCAGCTTAACCGGGGGGCTCGGAAACACCATATATTTT
NA | NA | TRBJ1-1 | TRBV20-1 | 14 | CSARDSGPNTEAFF | TGCAGTGCTAGAGATTCCGGACCGAACACTGAAGCTTTCTTT
NA | NA | TRBJ1-5 | TRBV28 | 14 | CASSFSRGDQPQHF | TGTGCCAGCAGTTTTTCTCGGGGGGATCAGCCCCAGCATTTT
NA | NA | TRBJ2-2 | TRBV5-1 | 14 | CASSRTPNTGELFF | TGCGCCAGCAGTCGGACACCGAACACCGGGGAGCTGTTTTTT
once | NA | TRBJ2-3 | TRBV12-3/TRBV12-4 | 16 | CASSFWRQWPTDTQYF | TGTGCCAGCAGTTTTTGGCGCCAGTGGCCCACAGATACGCAGTATTTT
NA | NA | TRBJ2-2 | TRBV20-1 | 16 | CSARDTGRADTGELFF | TGCAGTGCTAGAGATACAGGGCGCGCGGACACCGGGGAGCTGTTTTTT
few | TRBD1 | TRBJ2-3 | TRBV20-1 | 11 | CSASGQTLEYF | TGCAGTGCATCGGGACAGACTTTAGAGTATTTT
many | NA | TRBJ2-1 | TRBV5-1 | 15 | CASSLDGSSYNEQFF | TGCGCCAGCAGCTTGGACGGGAGCTCCTACAATGAGCAGTTCTTC
NA | TRBD1 | TRBJ1-5 | TRBV20-1 | 15 | CSARGGDRGNQPQHF | TGCAGTGCTAGGGGGGGGGACAGGGGAAATCAGCCCCAGCATTTT
NA | TRBD1 | TRBJ1-2 | TRBV12-3/TRBV12-4 | 14 | CASSLRQGAQGYTF | TGTGCCAGCAGTTTAAGGCAGGGGGCGCAGGGCTACACCTTC